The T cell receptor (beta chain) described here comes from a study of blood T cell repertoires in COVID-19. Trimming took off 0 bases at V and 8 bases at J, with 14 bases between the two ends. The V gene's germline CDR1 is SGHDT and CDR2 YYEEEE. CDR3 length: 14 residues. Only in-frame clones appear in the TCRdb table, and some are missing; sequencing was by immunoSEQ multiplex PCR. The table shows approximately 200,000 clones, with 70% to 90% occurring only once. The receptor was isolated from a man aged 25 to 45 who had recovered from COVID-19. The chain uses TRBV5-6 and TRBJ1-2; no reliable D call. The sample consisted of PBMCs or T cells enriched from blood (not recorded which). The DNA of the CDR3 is TGTGCCAGCAGCTTGGCCGACAACCTTGAGGGCTACACCTTC. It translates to CASSLADNLEGYTF.